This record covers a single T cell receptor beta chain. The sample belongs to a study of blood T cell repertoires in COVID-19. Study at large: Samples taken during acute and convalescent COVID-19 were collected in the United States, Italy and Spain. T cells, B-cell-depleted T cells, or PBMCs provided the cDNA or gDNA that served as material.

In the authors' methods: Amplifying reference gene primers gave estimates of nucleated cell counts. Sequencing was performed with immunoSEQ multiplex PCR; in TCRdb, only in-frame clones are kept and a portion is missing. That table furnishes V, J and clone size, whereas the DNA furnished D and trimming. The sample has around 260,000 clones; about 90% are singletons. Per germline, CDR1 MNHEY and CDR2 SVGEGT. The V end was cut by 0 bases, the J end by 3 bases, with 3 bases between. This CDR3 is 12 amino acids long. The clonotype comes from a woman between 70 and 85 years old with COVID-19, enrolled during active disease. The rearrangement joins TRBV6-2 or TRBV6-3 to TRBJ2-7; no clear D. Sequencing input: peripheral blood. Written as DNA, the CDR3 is TGTGCCAGCAGTTACTCCAGCTACGAGCAGTACTTC. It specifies CASSYSSYEQYF.